These 17 T cell receptor beta chains originate from one sample sequenced in a study of early T cells in non-severe SARS-CoV-2 infection (dated by TCRdb to the early 2020s). Receptors were amplified or captured by 5' RACE. The listed sequencing device is NextSeq 500. TCRdb ran its own pipeline on the public reads, namely fastp trimming at Q25 and MiXCR clone calling, and kept in-frame beta chains. CDR3 protein sequences are deduplicated, and each keeps its most common genes and DNA. The sample table contains over 95,000 distinct CDR3 sequences; only one count was recorded for around 16% of them. Over 0.95% of the sample is in the top ten clones. The specimen was whole blood. The receptors come from an adult who was a healthcare worker with PCR-confirmed SARS-CoV-2 infection or an uninfected control (not recorded which).

J is TRBJ1-6 and V is TRBV27; weak D call: TRBD1 (6 bases). The CDR3 has 18 amino acids. The V end lost 2 bases, the J end lost 7 bases, and 21 bases lay between the germline ends. Per the germline V gene, CDR1 is MNHEY and CDR2 is SMNVEV (reference sequence). The CDR3 DNA follows: TGTGCCAGCAGTTTAAGCGTCGGGGGGCGGACGTGGAATTCACCCCTCCACTTT. As protein: CASSLSVGGRTWNSPLHF.

V usage is TRBV6-2 or TRBV6-3 and J usage is TRBJ1-1, with TRBD1 as a possible D gene (5 bases). This CDR3 spans 12 amino acids. Germline V CDR1 and CDR2: MNHEY, SVGEGT. V was shortened by 7 bases and J by 9 bases, with 15 bases between the two germline ends. CDR3 amino acids: CASTVRAGQAFF. For the CDR3, the DNA is TGTGCCAGCACCGTGAGAGCAGGGCAAGCTTTCTTT.

This chain joins TRBV5-1 and TRBJ1-4; no clear D. Per germline, CDR1 SGHRS and CDR2 YFSETQ. This CDR3 region has 16 residues. V was trimmed by 0 bases and J by 0 bases, leaving 9 bases between them. The CDR3 region is CASSLGGRATNEKLFF. CDR3 DNA sequence: TGCGCCAGCAGCTTGGGCGGACGAGCAACTAATGAAAAACTGTTTTTT.

The J gene is TRBJ1-1, the V gene TRBV5-4; D may be TRBD1 (5 bases). Per the germline V gene, CDR1 is SGHNT and CDR2 is YYREEE (reference sequence). Trimming shortened V by 3 bases and J by 3 bases, and 12 bases separated the two germline ends. The CDR3 sequence is 14 residues long. The CDR3 DNA reads as TGTGCCAGCAGCTCGGTCAGGGATGACACTGAAGCTTTCTTT. This translates into CASSSVRDDTEAFF. Looking up the rest from reference TRBV5-4 and TRBJ1-1 gives the full variable domain: ETGVTQSPTHLIKTRGQQVTLRCSSQSGHNTVSWYQQALGQGPQFIFQYYREEENGRGNFPPRFSGLQFPNYSSELNVNALELDDSALYLCASSSVRDDTEAFFGQGTRLTVV.

The chain joins TRBV28 to TRBJ1-4; D is possibly TRBD1 (6 bases). V lost 3 bases to trimming and J lost 8 bases, with 13 bases between them. The CDR3 is made up of 14 amino acids. Germline V lookup: CDR1 MDHEN, CDR2 SYDVKM. CDR3 region: CASSFPGQTEKLFF. CDR3 sequence (DNA): TGTGCCAGCAGTTTCCCCGGACAGACGGAAAAACTGTTTTTT.

The chain is built from TRBV7-9 and TRBJ2-1; maybe TRBD1 (5 bases). The CDR3 loop spans 13 amino acids. From germline, CDR1 is SEHNR and CDR2 FQNEAQ (reference sequence). Deletions cut 2 bases from V and 6 bases from J, with 8 bases between. The CDR3 loop reads CASSLSRANEQFF. The CDR3 nucleotides are TGTGCCAGCAGCTTAAGCAGGGCCAATGAGCAGTTCTTC.

V usage is TRBV5-4 and J usage is TRBJ2-5, with 9 bases fitting TRBD2. With 0 bases clipped from V and 10 bases from J, the junction kept 7 bases outside the gene matches. This CDR3 spans 14 amino acids. CDR1 is SGHNT, CDR2 YYREEE, per germline (reference sequence). DNA for the CDR3: TGTGCCAGCAGCTTGGAAGCTAGCGGGGCGCGCCAGTACTTC. Protein sequence: CASSLEASGARQYF.

This clonotype was counted at least ten times. The rearrangement links TRBV28 to TRBJ2-1, with TRBD2 matching 14 bases. Trimming cost V 4 bases and J 1 base; bases outside gene matches: 6. Germline V gene lookup returns CDR1 MDHEN and CDR2 SYDVKM. The CDR3 sequence is 18 residues long. The CDR3 loop is CASSSVWTSGGSYNEQFF. The CDR3 DNA reads TGTGCCAGCAGTTCGGTTTGGACTAGCGGGGGGTCCTACAATGAGCAGTTCTTC.

This clonotype was counted between two and nine times. The chain carries TRBV18 and TRBJ1-4, with a weak D call TRBD1 (6 bases). Germline V gene lookup returns CDR1 KGHSH and CDR2 LQKENI. The CDR3 covers 18 residues. V lost 5 bases to trimming and J lost 5 bases, with 24 bases between them. The CDR3 coding sequence is TGTGCCAGCTCATTCTCGGGACACCCCACCCCCAGAAATGAAAAACTGTTTTTT. It encodes CASSFSGHPTPRNEKLFF. Drawing the rest from reference TRBV18 and TRBJ1-4, the complete variable domain is NAGVMQNPRHLVRRRGQEARLRCSPMKGHSHVYWYRQLPEEGLKFMVYLQKENIIDESGMPKERFSAEFPKEGPSILRIQQVVRGDSAAYFCASSFSGHPTPRNEKLFFGSGTQLSVL.

This clonotype was seen a few times. The J gene is TRBJ2-7, the V gene TRBV20-1, with 10 positions matching TRBD2. Germline trimming cut 0 bases from V and 2 bases from J; bases unmatched to any gene: 7. The germline gives CDR1 DFQATT, CDR2 SNEGSKA (reference sequence). The CDR3 covers 16 residues. The CDR3 sequence: CSARDGAGLAAYEQYF. The CDR3 nucleotides are TGCAGTGCTAGAGATGGGGCTGGACTAGCGGCCTACGAGCAGTACTTC.

The chain combines TRBV24-1 with TRBJ1-5; D gene unclear. Germline lookup yields CDR1 KGHDR and CDR2 SFDVKD. The CDR3 spans 14 residues. Trimming stripped 2 bases from V and 3 bases from J, with 7 bases between. CDR3 nucleotide sequence: TGTGCCACCAGTGATTCGGAAAACAATCAGCCCCAGCATTTT. Residues: CATSDSENNQPQHF.

The V and J genes are TRBV3-1 and TRBJ2-3; 7 bases fit TRBD2. This CDR3 region has 14 residues. The germline CDR1 and CDR2 sequences are LGHDT and YNNKEL (reference sequence). V shed 5 bases, J shed 3 bases, and the junction held 5 bases outside the gene matches. This CDR3 reads CASSYGGGTDTQYF. For the CDR3, the DNA is TGTGCCAGCAGCTACGGCGGGGGAACAGATACGCAGTATTTT.

This clonotype showed up many times. The chain is built from TRBV12-3 or TRBV12-4 and TRBJ2-3; TRBD2 matches at 9 bases. J was trimmed by 2 bases and V by 3 bases; bases with no gene match: 6. The CDR3 has 16 residues. The CDR3 protein is CASSFSGGPFTDTQYF. The CDR3 DNA sequence: TGTGCCAGCAGTTTTAGCGGGGGCCCCTTCACAGATACGCAGTATTTT.

The rearrangement uses TRBV19 and TRBJ1-5; D is unclear. Trimming shortened V by 9 bases and J by 2 bases, and 8 bases separated the two germline ends. Germline values: CDR1 LNHDA, CDR2 SQIVND (reference sequence). The length of the CDR3 is 12 residues. For the CDR3, the DNA is TGTGCCAGCGCCATAGGCAATCAGCCCCAGCATTTT. This translates into CASAIGNQPQHF.

The gene calls are TRBV28 and TRBJ2-3, with D unresolved. Between the trimmed V and J ends, which lost 1 base and 5 bases, there was a span of 13 bases. The CDR3 contains 15 residues. CDR1 and CDR2 (germline): MDHEN, SYDVKM. The CDR3 loop reads CASSLFFRVGDTQYF. The CDR3 bases are TGTGCCAGCAGTTTATTCTTCCGGGTTGGAGATACGCAGTATTTT.

This clonotype was counted between two and nine times. This chain joins TRBV11-2 and TRBJ2-1; D unresolved. The CDR3 extends over 13 amino acids. Trimming shortened V by 0 bases and J by 8 bases, and 8 bases separated the two germline ends. CDR1 is SGHAT and CDR2 is FQNNGV in the germline V gene. CDR3 region: CASSLERMDEQFF. The CDR3 DNA is TGTGCCAGCAGCTTAGAGAGGATGGATGAGCAGTTCTTC.

This clonotype was observed a few times. The chain recombines TRBV7-2 with TRBJ2-7, with 7 nucleotides matching TRBD1. The germline V gene has CDR1 SGHTA and CDR2 FQGNSA. The CDR3 runs 15 residues. The V and J ends lost 1 base and 2 bases, in that order; junction bases with no gene match: 5. CDR3 in DNA: TGTGCCAGCAGCTTAGTGACAGGGTCCCCCTACGAGCAGTACTTC. Amino acids: CASSLVTGSPYEQYF. Combining the CDR3 with reference TRBV7-2 and TRBJ2-7 gives the whole variable domain GAGVSQSPSNKVTEKGKDVELRCDPISGHTALYWYRQSLGQGLEFLIYFQGNSAPDKSGLPSDRFSAERTGGSVSTLTIQRTQQEDSAVYLCASSLVTGSPYEQYFGPGTRLTVT.